The source of this T cell receptor beta chain is a study of early T cells in non-severe SARS-CoV-2 infection. CDR1 and CDR2 (germline): LNHDA, SQIVND (reference sequence). This CDR3 is 15 amino acids long. V lost 5 bases and J 4 bases, leaving 15 bases between the germline ends. In its sample, this clonotype was seen a few times. TCRdb ran MiXCR on the 5' RACE reads and lists one entry per CDR3 protein. Of 60,000 to 70,000 distinct CDR3 sequences in the sample, about 6% were seen once. This material consisted of whole blood, taken at baseline. The clonotype comes from an adult who was a healthcare worker with PCR-confirmed SARS-CoV-2 infection or an uninfected control (not recorded which). The chain couples TRBV19 to TRBJ2-1; a weak D match, TRBD1 (6 bases). CDR3 residues: CASSAAGQNYNEQFF. CDR3 in DNA: TGTGCCAGTAGTGCTGCTGGACAGAATTACAATGAGCAGTTCTTC.